This T cell receptor (beta chain) stems from a study of T cells in Graves' hyperthyroidism and ophthalmopathy. Findings of the study overall: Most thyroid-expanded clonotypes above 0.001 were also found in blood.

The CDR3 covers 19 residues. Germline trimming cut 6 bases from V and 1 base from J; bases unmatched to any gene: 16. From germline, CDR1 is DFQATT and CDR2 SNEGSKA (reference sequence). It was RNA transcripts that yielded the amplified TCR beta CDR3 regions. RT-PCR in the first round (using the HTBI primer set) targeted the TCR CDR3. TCRdb independently ran MiXCR on the multiplex PCR reads; one entry per CDR3 protein. Among approximately 400,000 distinct CDR3 sequences listed, roughly 14% were seen once. Turning to this clonotype: Its specificity is unknown.

Enrolled ophthalmopathy patients presented with a Clinical Activity Score of at least 3, a NOSPECS grade of at least 4, and disease duration under 3 months. Diagnoses used clinical symptoms, serum thyroxine and TRAb, thyroid ultrasound and orbital computed tomography. Extraction of PBMCs used roughly 9.3 ml of fresh peripheral blood. The sequenced sample was blood. The clonotype originates from a woman in her twenties or thirties with Graves' ophthalmopathy. The chain combines TRBV20-1 with TRBJ2-6, with TRBD1 identical over 9 bases. The CDR3 bases are TGCAGTGCCAGCCCGTTCCCGGGACAGGGTTTGTCTGGGGCCAACGTCCTGACTTTC. This codes for CSASPFPGQGLSGANVLTF.